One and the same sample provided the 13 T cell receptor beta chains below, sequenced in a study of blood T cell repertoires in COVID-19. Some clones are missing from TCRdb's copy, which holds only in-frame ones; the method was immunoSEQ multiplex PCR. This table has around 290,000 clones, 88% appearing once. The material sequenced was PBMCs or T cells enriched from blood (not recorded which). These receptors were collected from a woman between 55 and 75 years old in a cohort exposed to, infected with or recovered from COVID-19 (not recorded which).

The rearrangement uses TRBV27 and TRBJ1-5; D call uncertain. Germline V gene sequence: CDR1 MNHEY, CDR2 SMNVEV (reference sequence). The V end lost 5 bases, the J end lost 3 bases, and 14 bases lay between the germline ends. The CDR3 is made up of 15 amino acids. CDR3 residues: CASSTTRTFNQPQHF. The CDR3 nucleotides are TGTGCCAGCAGTACGACAAGAACCTTCAATCAGCCCCAGCATTTT.

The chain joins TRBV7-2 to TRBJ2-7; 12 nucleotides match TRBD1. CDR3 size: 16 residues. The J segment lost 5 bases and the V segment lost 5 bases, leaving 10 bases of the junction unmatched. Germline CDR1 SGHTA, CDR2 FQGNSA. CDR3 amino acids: CASSKPGQGAQHEQYF. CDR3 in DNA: TGTGCCAGCAGCAAACCGGGACAGGGGGCGCAACACGAGCAGTACTTC.

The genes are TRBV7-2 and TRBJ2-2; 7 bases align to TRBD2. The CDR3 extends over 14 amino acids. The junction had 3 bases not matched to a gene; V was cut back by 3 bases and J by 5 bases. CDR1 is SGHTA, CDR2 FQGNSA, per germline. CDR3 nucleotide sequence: TGTGCCAGCAGCTTTATCGGGAGGACCGGGGAGCTGTTTTTT. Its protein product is CASSFIGRTGELFF.

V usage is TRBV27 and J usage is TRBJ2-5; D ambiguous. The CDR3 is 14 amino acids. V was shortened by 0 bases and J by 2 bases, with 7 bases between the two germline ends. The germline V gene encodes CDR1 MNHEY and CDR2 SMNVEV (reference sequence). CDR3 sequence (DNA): TGTGCCAGCAGTTTATCGGCTGGTCAAGAGACCCAGTACTTC. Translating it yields CASSLSAGQETQYF.

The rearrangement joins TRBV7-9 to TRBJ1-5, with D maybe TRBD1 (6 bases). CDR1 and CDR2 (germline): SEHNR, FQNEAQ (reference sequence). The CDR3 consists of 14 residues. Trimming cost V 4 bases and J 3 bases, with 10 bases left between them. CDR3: CASSSQGPNQPQHF. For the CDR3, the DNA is TGTGCCAGCAGCTCACAGGGTCCCAATCAGCCCCAGCATTTT.

The CDR3 sequence is CASSLELAGNYEQYF. CDR3 nucleotide sequence: TGTGCCAGCAGCTTAGAGTTAGCGGGGAACTACGAGCAGTACTTC. This chain connects TRBV11-2 to TRBJ2-7; TRBD2 aligns across 8 bases. The CDR3 covers 15 residues. CDR1 SGHAT and CDR2 FQNNGV come from the germline V gene. V trimming: 0 bases; J trimming: 3 bases; junction bases outside the gene matches: 4.

The CDR3 loop is CSASVIKTGGWTEAFF. CDR3 sequence (DNA): TGCAGTGCTAGTGTAATTAAGACAGGGGGCTGGACTGAAGCTTTCTTT. This chain links TRBV20-1 with TRBJ1-1, with 10 bases lining up with TRBD1. The CDR3 extends over 16 amino acids. Germline loops: CDR1 DFQATT, CDR2 SNEGSKA (reference sequence). The trim removed 3 bases at V and 5 bases at J, leaving 12 bases unmatched.

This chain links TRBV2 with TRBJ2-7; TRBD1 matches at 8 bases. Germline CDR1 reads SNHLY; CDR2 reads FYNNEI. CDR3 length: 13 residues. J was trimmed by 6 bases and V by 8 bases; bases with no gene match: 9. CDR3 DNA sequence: TGTGCCAGCTCGACAGGGGAGCATGTCGAGCAGTACTTC. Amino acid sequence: CASSTGEHVEQYF. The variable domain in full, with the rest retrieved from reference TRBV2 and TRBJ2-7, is EPEVTQTPSHQVTQMGQEVILRCVPISNHLYFYWYRQILGQKVEFLVSFYNNEISEKSEIFDDQFSVERPDGSNFTLKIRSTKLEDSAMYFCASSTGEHVEQYFGPGTRLTVT.

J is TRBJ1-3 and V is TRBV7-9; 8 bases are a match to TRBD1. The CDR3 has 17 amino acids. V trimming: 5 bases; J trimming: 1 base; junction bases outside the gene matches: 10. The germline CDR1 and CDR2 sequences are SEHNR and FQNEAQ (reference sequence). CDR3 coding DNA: TGTGCCAGCAGCGCCCGACAGGGGTCCTCTTCTGGAAACACCATATATTTT. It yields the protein CASSARQGSSSGNTIYF. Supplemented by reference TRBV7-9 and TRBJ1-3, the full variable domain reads DTGVSQNPRHKITKRGQNVTFRCDPISEHNRLYWYRQTLGQGPEFLTYFQNEAQLEKSRLLSDRFSAERPKGSFSTLEIQRTEQGDSAMYLCASSARQGSSSGNTIYFGEGSWLTVV.

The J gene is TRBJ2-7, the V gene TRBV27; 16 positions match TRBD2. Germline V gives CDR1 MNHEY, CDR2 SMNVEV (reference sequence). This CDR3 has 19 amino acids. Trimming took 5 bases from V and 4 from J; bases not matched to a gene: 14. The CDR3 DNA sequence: TGTGCCAGCAGTCCTCCGGGACTAGCGGGAGGGCCTCGTAATTACGAGCAGTACTTC. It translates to CASSPPGLAGGPRNYEQYF.

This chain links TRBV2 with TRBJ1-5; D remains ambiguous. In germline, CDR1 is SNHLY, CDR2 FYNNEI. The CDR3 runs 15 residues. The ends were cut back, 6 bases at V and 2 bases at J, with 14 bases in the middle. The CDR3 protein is CASRAGSERNQPQHF. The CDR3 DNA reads TGTGCCAGCAGAGCCGGGTCTGAACGCAATCAGCCCCAGCATTTT.

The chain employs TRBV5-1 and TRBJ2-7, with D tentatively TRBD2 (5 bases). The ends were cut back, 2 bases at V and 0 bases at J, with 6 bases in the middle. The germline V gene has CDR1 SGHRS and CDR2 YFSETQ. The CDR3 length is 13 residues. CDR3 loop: CASSFGNSYEQYF. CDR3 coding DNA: TGCGCCAGCAGCTTCGGGAACTCCTACGAGCAGTACTTC.

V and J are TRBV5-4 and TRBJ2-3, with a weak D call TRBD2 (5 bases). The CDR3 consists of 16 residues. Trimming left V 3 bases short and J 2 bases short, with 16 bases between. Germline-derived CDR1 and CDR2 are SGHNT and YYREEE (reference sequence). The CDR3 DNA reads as TGTGCCAGCAGCTGGAGCCAGAAGCGGAACACAGATACGCAGTATTTT. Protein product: CASSWSQKRNTDTQYF.